This entry lists 23 T cell receptor beta chains sequenced from one sample in a study of cytomegalovirus exposure and HLA in healthy donors. Data came from immunoSEQ multiplex PCR; TCRdb stores just in-frame clones and leaves some out. The sample shows about 180,000 clones, 85% of them seen only once. Material for sequencing was PBMCs. The receptors derive from a man aged 18 to 35 in good health and CMV-seropositive.

This rearrangement joins TRBV27 to TRBJ2-3; possible D gene TRBD2, 7 bases. This CDR3 is built from 12 residues. The germline V and J ends were trimmed by 6 bases and 11 bases, with 15 bases remaining between them. CDR1 and CDR2 from the germline V gene are MNHEY and SMNVEV (reference sequence). CDR3 region: CASSPTGREQYF. Here the CDR3 DNA reads TGTGCCAGCAGCCCAACAGGGAGGGAGCAGTATTTT.

A single count supports this clone. The J gene is TRBJ2-2, the V gene TRBV4-2; 12 bases agree with TRBD2. CDR3 size: 20 residues. Germline loops: CDR1 LGHNA, CDR2 YNFKEQ. J lost 2 bases, V lost 4 bases, and 14 bases had no gene match. The CDR3 bases are TGTGCCAGCAGCCCTCTTGCGGCTAGCGGGAGGGAGGCCAACACCGGGGAGCTGTTTTTT. Translation: CASSPLAASGREANTGELFF.

This chain uses TRBV2 with TRBJ2-3, with 14 bases identical to TRBD2. The germline V gene encodes CDR1 SNHLY and CDR2 FYNNEI. Unmatched junction bases numbered 9, after V lost 2 bases and J lost 2 bases. The CDR3 extends over 19 amino acids. The CDR3 sequence: CASSELGTGLAGVTDTQYF. The CDR3 DNA reads as TGTGCCAGCAGTGAACTAGGGACGGGACTAGCGGGAGTCACAGATACGCAGTATTTT.

This chain links TRBV27 with TRBJ2-7; the match to TRBD2 covers 8 bases. Germline CDR1 and CDR2: MNHEY and SMNVEV (reference sequence). CDR3 size: 15 residues. The V gene end was trimmed by 5 bases and the J gene end by 4 bases; junction bases not matched to a gene: 10. This CDR3 reads CASSPRGGGGYEQYF. The CDR3 DNA sequence: TGTGCCAGCAGTCCCCGGGGGGGTGGGGGGTACGAGCAGTACTTC.

V is TRBV5-1 and J is TRBJ2-5, with D possibly being TRBD1 (6 bases). V dropped 4 bases and J dropped 2 bases, with 9 bases sitting between them. The CDR3 runs 13 residues. Germline V gene lookup returns CDR1 SGHRS and CDR2 YFSETQ. Written as DNA, the CDR3 is TGCGCCAGCAGCCCGGGACAACAAGAGACCCAGTACTTC. Protein sequence: CASSPGQQETQYF.

This clone occurred once. The rearrangement joins TRBV10-3 to TRBJ1-2; 7 nucleotides align to TRBD1. The V segment lost 3 bases and the J segment 6 bases; nucleotides outside the gene matches: 4. This CDR3 is 13 amino acids long. Germline lookup yields CDR1 ENHRY and CDR2 SYGVKD. CDR3: CAISEPGTDGYTF. The CDR3 DNA sequence: TGTGCCATCAGTGAACCCGGGACAGATGGCTACACCTTC.

The rearrangement uses TRBV27 and TRBJ1-4; possibly TRBD1 for D (5 bases). CDR1 is MNHEY and CDR2 is SMNVEV in the germline V gene (reference sequence). With 3 bases removed from V and 8 bases from J, the gap between germline ends came to 16 bases. The CDR3 loop spans 15 amino acids. In nucleotides, the CDR3 is TGTGCCAGCAGTTTTATGTCGCAGGGAGGGGAAAAACTGTTTTTT. Amino acid sequence: CASSFMSQGGEKLFF.

Written as DNA, the CDR3 is TGTGCCAGCAGCGTAGCTCTGGGGCCAAACTATGGCTACACCTTC. Translation: CASSVALGPNYGYTF. The chain uses TRBV9 and TRBJ1-2; the D gene is possibly TRBD1 (5 bases). V was trimmed by 0 bases and J by 2 bases, leaving 11 bases between them. The germline gives CDR1 SGDLS, CDR2 YYNGEE. CDR3 length: 15 residues.

The chain employs TRBV27 and TRBJ2-1, with TRBD2 matching 8 bases. Germline V gene lookup returns CDR1 MNHEY and CDR2 SMNVEV (reference sequence). J lost 1 base, V lost 5 bases, and 10 bases had no gene match. The CDR3 has 17 amino acids. The CDR3 here is CASSLVGGRPSYNEQFF. CDR3 in DNA: TGTGCCAGCAGTCTAGTCGGCGGGAGGCCGTCCTACAATGAGCAGTTCTTC.

The chain couples TRBV2 to TRBJ2-7; 8 nucleotides align to TRBD1. The junction had 7 bases not matched to a gene; V was cut back by 8 bases and J by 4 bases. The CDR3 runs to 13 residues. CDR1 and CDR2 (germline): SNHLY, FYNNEI. CDR3 sequence (DNA): TGTGCCAGCCGCCGGGACAGGTATTACGAGCAGTACTTC. This codes for CASRRDRYYEQYF.

The chain links TRBV6-6 to TRBJ2-1, with TRBD2 matching 7 bases. Germline V gives CDR1 MNHNY, CDR2 SVGAGI (reference sequence). The CDR3 extends over 11 amino acids. After removal of 2 bases from V and 15 bases from J, the junction contained 4 bases not matched to a gene. CDR3 sequence: CASSYGLDGFF. The CDR3 region has the DNA TGTGCCAGCAGTTACGGACTAGACGGGTTCTTC.

This chain links TRBV27 with TRBJ1-1; D is undetermined. The V gene lost 4 bases and the J gene lost 5 bases, with 17 bases spanning the gap. Germline V gene data show CDR1 as MNHEY and CDR2 as SMNVEV (reference sequence). The CDR3 runs to 15 residues. The CDR3 DNA sequence: TGTGCCAGCAGTTCCCCGGCCGGGGATGGGACTGAAGCTTTCTTT. Its translation is CASSSPAGDGTEAFF.

The V and J genes are TRBV5-4 and TRBJ2-3, with 11 bases identical to TRBD2. V trimming: 0 bases; J trimming: 4 bases; junction bases outside the gene matches: 7. The CDR3 totals 17 residues. The V gene's germline CDR1 is SGHNT and CDR2 YYREEE (reference sequence). The CDR3 is CASSLASLAGGSDTQYF. CDR3 coding DNA: TGTGCCAGCAGCTTGGCCTCCCTAGCGGGAGGTTCAGATACGCAGTATTTT.

The chain couples TRBV18 to TRBJ1-2, with 7 bases lining up with TRBD1. V shed 6 bases, J shed 4 bases, and the junction held 8 bases outside the gene matches. Germline V lookup: CDR1 KGHSH, CDR2 LQKENI. The CDR3 loop spans 14 amino acids. The CDR3 spells CASSRDRDSYGYTF. In DNA, the CDR3 is TGTGCCAGCTCTCGCGACAGGGATAGCTATGGCTACACCTTC.

The chain couples TRBV13 to TRBJ1-1, with D unresolved. Trimming stripped 0 bases from V and 7 bases from J, with 9 bases between. CDR1 is PRHDT and CDR2 is FYEKMQ in the germline V gene (reference sequence). This CDR3 is 13 amino acids long. Here the CDR3 reads CASSLGGAIEAFF. CDR3 sequence (DNA): TGTGCCAGCAGCTTAGGGGGCGCTATTGAAGCTTTCTTT. Complete variable domain (other parts from reference TRBV13 and TRBJ1-1): AAGVIQSPRHLIKEKRETATLKCYPIPRHDTVYWYQQGPGQDPQFLISFYEKMQSDKGSIPDRFSAQQFSDYHSELNMSSLELGDSALYFCASSLGGAIEAFFGQGTRLTVV.

This chain connects TRBV5-4 to TRBJ2-7; 11 nucleotides line up with TRBD2. The germline gives CDR1 SGHNT, CDR2 YYREEE (reference sequence). V lost 0 bases and J lost 3; bases outside the gene matches: 11. This CDR3 region has 18 residues. The CDR3 DNA reads as TGTGCCAGCAGCTTGGCCGCCGAACCGGGACTAGCGGTCTACGAGCAGTACTTC. It encodes CASSLAAEPGLAVYEQYF.

This chain links TRBV27 with TRBJ1-4; weak D call: TRBD1 (5 bases). The CDR3 runs to 17 residues. Trimming stripped 5 bases from V and 4 bases from J, with 20 bases between. CDR1 and CDR2 from the germline V gene are MNHEY and SMNVEV (reference sequence). The CDR3 DNA sequence: TGTGCCAGCAGTCCGGACACCCACGCACACAATAATGAAAAACTGTTTTTT. Its protein product is CASSPDTHAHNNEKLFF. Using reference TRBV27 and TRBJ1-4 for the parts outside the CDR3, the full variable domain is EAQVTQNPRYLITVTGKKLTVTCSQNMNHEYMSWYRQDPGLGLRQIYYSMNVEVTDKGDVPEGYKVSRKEKRNFPLILESPSPNQTSLYFCASSPDTHAHNNEKLFFGSGTQLSVL.

The gene calls are TRBV25-1 and TRBJ1-1; 8 nucleotides match TRBD1. V gave up 4 bases and J gave up 5 bases; unmatched junction bases: 9. Per the germline V gene, CDR1 is MGHDK and CDR2 is SYGVNS. The CDR3 length is 15 residues. The CDR3 protein is CASSGAGGAGTEAFF. CDR3 DNA sequence: TGTGCCAGCAGTGGGGCAGGGGGCGCCGGAACTGAAGCTTTCTTT.

The chain couples TRBV30 to TRBJ1-4; TRBD1 agrees at 11 bases. Germline trimming cut 5 bases from V and 8 bases from J; bases unmatched to any gene: 4. CDR1 is GTSNPN, CDR2 SVGIG, per germline (reference sequence). The CDR3 extends over 13 amino acids. The CDR3 sequence is CAWGQGAVEKLFF. CDR3 nucleotide sequence: TGTGCCTGGGGACAGGGGGCGGTAGAAAAACTGTTTTTT. The variable domain in full, with the rest retrieved from reference TRBV30 and TRBJ1-4, is SQTIHQWPATLVQPVGSPLSLECTVEGTSNPNLYWYRQAAGRGLQLLFYSVGIGQISSEVPQNLSASRPQDRQFILSSKKLLLSDSGFYLCAWGQGAVEKLFFGSGTQLSVL.

The chain carries TRBV5-1 and TRBJ2-4; tentatively, D is TRBD2 (5 bases). Germline CDR1 and CDR2: SGHRS and YFSETQ. Trimming pared 5 bases from V and 9 bases from J, leaving 18 bases between. The CDR3 is 14 residues long. The CDR3 reads CASRTQPSEGIQYF. The CDR3 DNA reads as TGCGCCAGCAGGACCCAGCCTTCAGAGGGCATTCAGTACTTC.

V usage is TRBV6-1 and J usage is TRBJ2-1, with D perhaps TRBD2 (5 bases). CDR1 MNHNS and CDR2 SASEGT come from the germline V gene. The ends were cut back, 4 bases at V and 5 bases at J, with 15 bases in the middle. This CDR3 region has 15 residues. The CDR3 here is CASSGSGAGDNEQFF. CDR3 coding DNA: TGTGCCAGCAGTGGGAGCGGAGCTGGTGACAATGAGCAGTTCTTC.

This chain joins TRBV6-5 and TRBJ1-1; no firm D call. Germline CDR1 MNHEY, CDR2 SVGAGI. The CDR3 runs to 14 residues. Trimming cost V 7 bases and J 4 bases, with 16 bases left between them. This CDR3 is CASTYQPEGTEAFF. The CDR3 DNA reads TGTGCCAGCACCTACCAACCAGAGGGCACTGAAGCTTTCTTT.

This chain links TRBV7-3 with TRBJ2-2; 8 bases agree with TRBD2. CDR3 length: 13 amino acids. CDR1 is SGHTA, CDR2 FQGTGA, per germline. V lost 5 bases and J lost 7; bases outside the gene matches: 3. CDR3 sequence: CASSPGGVGELFF. The CDR3 nucleotides read TGTGCCAGCAGCCCGGGGGGGGTCGGGGAGCTGTTTTTT.